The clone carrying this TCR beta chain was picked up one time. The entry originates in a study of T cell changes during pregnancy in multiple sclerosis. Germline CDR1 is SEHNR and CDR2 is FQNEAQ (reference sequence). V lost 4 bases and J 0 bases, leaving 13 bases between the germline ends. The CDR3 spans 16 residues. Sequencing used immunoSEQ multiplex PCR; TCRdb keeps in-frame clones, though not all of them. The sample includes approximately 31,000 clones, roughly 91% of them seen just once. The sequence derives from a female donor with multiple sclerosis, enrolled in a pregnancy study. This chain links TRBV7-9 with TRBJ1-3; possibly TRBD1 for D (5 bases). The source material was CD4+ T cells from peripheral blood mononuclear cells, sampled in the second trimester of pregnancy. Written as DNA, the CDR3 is TGTGCCAGCAGCTACGTTGACAGTTACTCTGGAAACACCATATATTTT. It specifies CASSYVDSYSGNTIYF.